The clone carrying this T cell receptor beta chain came up once. Its target is not known. This sample stems from a study of OX40 agonist ivuxolimab in advanced cancers. For the study at large: Melanoma, hepatocellular carcinoma, head and neck or renal cell cancer occurred in dose-escalation patients. Among those enrolled, mean age was around 55 years (range about 23 to 85) and 82.7% were male. Study findings and constraints: In the 0.1 to 3.0 mg/kg range, CD4+ and CD8+ blood T cells had expanded clonally by week 6. On average, CD8+ T cells showed a greater number of expanded clones than CD4+.

TCRdb keeps only in-frame clones here, not all; method: immunoSEQ multiplex PCR. The sample contains over 90,000 clones, approximately 94% of which appear only once. The CDR3 is 14 amino acids. CDR1 is MDHEN, CDR2 SYDVKM, per germline. Trimming removed 2 bases from V and 4 bases from J, with 11 bases in between. The source was CD4+ or CD8+ T cells sorted from blood, collected in a trial of the OX40 agonist ivuxolimab. This chain joins TRBV28 and TRBJ1-2, with D tentatively TRBD1 (5 bases). This clonotype was obtained from an adult with an advanced solid tumor such as melanoma, head and neck, liver or kidney cancer. CDR3 DNA sequence: TGTGCCAGCAGTTTAGGGCAGGGCACCTATGGCTACACCTTC. Amino acids: CASSLGQGTYGYTF.